This T cell receptor beta chain was captured in a study of regulatory T cells in long-lasting Graves disease. Time point reported: newly diagnosed GD, antithyroid drugs for less than 3 months. RNA extracted from PBMCs served as the sequencing template. Study-level points and caveats: TRBV28, TRBJ1-2 and TRBJ2-5 were segments that persistent disease favored. Fewer public clonotypes were shared by new patients (966) than by persistent patients (around 2,800).

Germline CDR1 and CDR2: WNHNN and SYGVQD (reference sequence). The ends were cut back, 6 bases at V and 2 bases at J, with 13 bases in the middle. The CDR3 consists of 14 residues. CDR3 regions were amplified by Arm-PCR using iRepertoire HTBI primers to build TCR beta libraries. TCRdb reprocessed the multiplex PCR reads via MiXCR and lists one record per CDR3 protein. The sample consists of approximately 300,000 distinct CDR3 sequences, 18% of them appearing once. Details on this clonotype: Its antigen is not known.

V usage is TRBV10-1 and J usage is TRBJ1-1; D uncertain. The sample consisted of peripheral blood mononuclear cells (PBMCs), taken at new diagnosis, from a patient treated with antithyroid drugs. The origin of this receptor is a female donor with Graves disease. This CDR3 is CASRAGVGNTEAFF. CDR3 nucleotide sequence: TGCGCCAGCAGGGCCGGGGTCGGAAACACTGAAGCTTTCTTT.